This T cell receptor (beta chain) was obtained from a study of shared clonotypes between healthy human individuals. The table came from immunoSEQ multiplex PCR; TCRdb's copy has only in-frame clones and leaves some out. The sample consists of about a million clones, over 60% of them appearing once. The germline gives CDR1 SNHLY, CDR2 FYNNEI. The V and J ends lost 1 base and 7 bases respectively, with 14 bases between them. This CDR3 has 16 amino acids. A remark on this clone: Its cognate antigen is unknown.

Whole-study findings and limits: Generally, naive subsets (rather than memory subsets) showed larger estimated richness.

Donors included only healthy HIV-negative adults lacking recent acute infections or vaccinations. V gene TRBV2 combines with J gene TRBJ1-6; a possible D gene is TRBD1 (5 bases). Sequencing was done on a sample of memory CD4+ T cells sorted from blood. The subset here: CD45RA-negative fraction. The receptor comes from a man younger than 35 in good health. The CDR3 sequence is CASSEVGQVMNSPLHF. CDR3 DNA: TGTGCCAGCAGTGAAGTGGGGCAGGTGATGAATTCACCCCTCCACTTT.